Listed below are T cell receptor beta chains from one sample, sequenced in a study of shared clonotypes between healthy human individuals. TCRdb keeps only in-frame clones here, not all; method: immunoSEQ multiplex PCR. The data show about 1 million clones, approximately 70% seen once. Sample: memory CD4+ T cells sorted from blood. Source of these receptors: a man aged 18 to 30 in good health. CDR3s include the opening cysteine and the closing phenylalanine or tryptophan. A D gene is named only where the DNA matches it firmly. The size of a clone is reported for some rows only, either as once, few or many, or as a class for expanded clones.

CDR3 protein: CASRPDRLNSPLHF
CDR3 DNA: TGCGCCAGCAGACCGGACAGGCTTAATTCACCCCTCCACTTT
J gene: TRBJ1-6
D gene: TRBD1
V gene: TRBV5-1
clone size: -

CDR3 protein: CAYLAGGTDTQYF
CDR3 DNA: TGTGCCTACCTAGCGGGAGGCACAGATACGCAGTATTTT
J gene: TRBJ2-3
D gene: TRBD2
V gene: TRBV30
clone size: -

CDR3 protein: CASSSLENGYTF
CDR3 DNA: TGTGCCAGCAGTAGTCTTGAAAATGGCTACACCTTC
J gene: TRBJ1-2
D gene: -
V gene: TRBV25-1
clone size: -

CDR3 protein: CASSLAFEGPEQFF
CDR3 DNA: TGTGCCAGCAGCTTAGCTTTTGAGGGTCCTGAGCAGTTCTTC
J gene: TRBJ2-1
D gene: -
V gene: TRBV7-9
clone size: -

CDR3 protein: CASSERDSGNTIYF
CDR3 DNA: TGTGCCAGCAGTGAAAGGGACAGCGGAAACACCATATATTTT
J gene: TRBJ1-3
D gene: TRBD1
V gene: TRBV6-1
clone size: -

CDR3 protein: CASSFGTSGGDTQYF
CDR3 DNA: TGTGCCAGCAGTTTCGGGACTAGCGGGGGCGATACGCAGTATTTT
J gene: TRBJ2-3
D gene: TRBD2
V gene: TRBV28
clone size: many

CDR3 protein: CASSRLIQYF
CDR3 DNA: TGTGCCAGCAGCCGGTTAATTCAGTACTTC
J gene: TRBJ2-4
D gene: -
V gene: TRBV5-8
clone size: -

CDR3 protein: CASSDDGRYYEQYF
CDR3 DNA: TGTGCCAGCAGTGACGACGGGAGATACTACGAGCAGTACTTC
J gene: TRBJ2-7
D gene: -
V gene: TRBV6-1
clone size: -

CDR3 protein: CASSPGLPVSNQPQHF
CDR3 DNA: TGTGCCAGCAGCCCAGGACTCCCGGTTAGCAATCAGCCCCAGCATTTT
J gene: TRBJ1-5
D gene: -
V gene: TRBV7-2
clone size: -

CDR3 protein: CAWTGGVGQPQHF
CDR3 DNA: TGTGCCTGGACCGGTGGGGTTGGCCAGCCCCAGCATTTT
J gene: TRBJ1-5
D gene: -
V gene: TRBV30
clone size: -

CDR3 protein: CASSQRDYYEQYF
CDR3 DNA: TGCGCCAGCAGTCAACGGGATTACTACGAGCAGTACTTC
J gene: TRBJ2-7
D gene: -
V gene: TRBV23-1
clone size: -

CDR3 protein: CASSLGGKRTGDQYF
CDR3 DNA: TGTGCCAGCAGCTTAGGTGGCAAGCGGACCGGGGACCAGTACTTC
J gene: TRBJ2-5
D gene: -
V gene: TRBV7-2
clone size: -

CDR3 protein: CAIRPGLAGNNEQFF
CDR3 DNA: TGTGCCATCAGGCCGGGACTAGCGGGAAACAATGAGCAGTTCTTC
J gene: TRBJ2-1
D gene: TRBD2
V gene: TRBV10-3
clone size: -

CDR3 protein: CASRYYGGGQNSPLHF
CDR3 DNA: TGTGCCAGCAGATACTATGGAGGGGGGCAGAATTCACCCCTCCACTTT
J gene: TRBJ1-6
D gene: -
V gene: TRBV6-5
clone size: -

CDR3 protein: CASSSNGDIGYGYTF
CDR3 DNA: TGCGCCAGCAGCTCAAATGGGGACATCGGCTATGGCTACACCTTC
J gene: TRBJ1-2
D gene: -
V gene: TRBV5-1
clone size: -

CDR3 protein: CASSGQGAKGMEQYF
CDR3 DNA: TGTGCCAGTAGCGGGCAGGGAGCAAAGGGAATGGAGCAGTACTTC
J gene: TRBJ2-7
D gene: -
V gene: TRBV19
clone size: -

CDR3 protein: CASSYWTGSTNEKLFF
CDR3 DNA: TGCGCCAGCAGCTACTGGACAGGCTCGACTAATGAAAAACTGTTTTTT
J gene: TRBJ1-4
D gene: TRBD1
V gene: TRBV5-1
clone size: once

CDR3 protein: CSATGVQTEAFF
CDR3 DNA: TGCAGCGCAACAGGGGTACAAACTGAAGCTTTCTTT
J gene: TRBJ1-1
D gene: TRBD1
V gene: TRBV29-1
clone size: many

CDR3 protein: CASSGQGTGEQFF
CDR3 DNA: TGTGCCAGCAGTGGGCAGGGGACGGGTGAGCAGTTCTTC
J gene: TRBJ2-1
D gene: -
V gene: TRBV6-1
clone size: -

CDR3 protein: CAWSVTGGNQPQHF
CDR3 DNA: TGTGCCTGGAGTGTAACAGGGGGCAATCAGCCCCAGCATTTT
J gene: TRBJ1-5
D gene: TRBD1
V gene: TRBV30
clone size: few

CDR3 protein: CASSVGVSVGEQYF
CDR3 DNA: TGTGCCAGCAGCGTAGGGGTAAGTGTAGGCGAGCAGTACTTC
J gene: TRBJ2-7
D gene: -
V gene: TRBV9
clone size: -

CDR3 protein: CASSDEGYGYTF
CDR3 DNA: TGTGCCAGCAGTGATGAGGGGTATGGCTACACCTTC
J gene: TRBJ1-2
D gene: -
V gene: TRBV25-1
clone size: -

CDR3 protein: CASSLGAGPSYEQYF
CDR3 DNA: TGTGCCAGCAGCTTGGGGGCGGGGCCCTCCTACGAGCAGTACTTC
J gene: TRBJ2-7
D gene: -
V gene: TRBV7-3
clone size: -

CDR3 protein: CASSLEALAGGYEQFF
CDR3 DNA: TGTGCCAGCAGCTTAGAGGCACTAGCGGGAGGATATGAGCAGTTCTTC
J gene: TRBJ2-1
D gene: TRBD2
V gene: TRBV7-2
clone size: -

CDR3 protein: CASSLGGGRADYEQYF
CDR3 DNA: TGTGCCAGCAGCTTAGGCGGCGGGAGGGCCGACTACGAGCAGTACTTC
J gene: TRBJ2-7
D gene: TRBD2
V gene: TRBV11-3
clone size: -

CDR3 protein: CASSGPPMNTEAFF
CDR3 DNA: TGTGCCAGCTCAGGTCCACCGATGAACACTGAAGCTTTCTTT
J gene: TRBJ1-1
D gene: -
V gene: TRBV7-9
clone size: -